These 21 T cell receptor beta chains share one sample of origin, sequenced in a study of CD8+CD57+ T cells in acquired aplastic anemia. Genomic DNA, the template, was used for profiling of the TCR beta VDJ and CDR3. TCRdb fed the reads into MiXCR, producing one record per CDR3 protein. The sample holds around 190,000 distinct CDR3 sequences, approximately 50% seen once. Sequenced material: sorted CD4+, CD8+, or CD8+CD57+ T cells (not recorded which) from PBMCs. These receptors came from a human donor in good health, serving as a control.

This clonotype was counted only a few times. The CDR3 coding sequence is TGTGCCAGCAGTCCTTCGCCGTGCCCCTCGTTACCGACGGATTTCACAGATACGCAGTATTTT. It codes for CASSPSPCPSLPTDFTDTQYF. V usage is TRBV2 and J usage is TRBJ2-3; D not certain. This CDR3 region has 21 residues. CDR1 is SNHLY and CDR2 is FYNNEI in the germline V gene. Trimming pared 5 bases from V and 2 bases from J, leaving 32 bases between. The complete variable domain, with remaining parts taken from reference TRBV2 and TRBJ2-3, reads EPEVTQTPSHQVTQMGQEVILRCVPISNHLYFYWYRQILGQKVEFLVSFYNNEISEKSEIFDDQFSVERPDGSNFTLKIRSTKLEDSAMYFCASSPSPCPSLPTDFTDTQYFGPGTRLTVL.

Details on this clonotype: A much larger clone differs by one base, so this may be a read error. The DNA of the CDR3 is TGCGCCAGCAGCCAAGCTCCCCTCGGGCTTGTCTCGTCAGGTAACGAGCAGTACTTC. It specifies CASSQAPLGLVSSGNEQYF. This rearrangement joins TRBV4-1 to TRBJ2-7; D gene unclear. Germline assignment: CDR1 MGHRA and CDR2 YSYEKL. Trimming pared 1 base from V and 5 bases from J, leaving 27 bases between. The CDR3 sequence is 19 residues long.

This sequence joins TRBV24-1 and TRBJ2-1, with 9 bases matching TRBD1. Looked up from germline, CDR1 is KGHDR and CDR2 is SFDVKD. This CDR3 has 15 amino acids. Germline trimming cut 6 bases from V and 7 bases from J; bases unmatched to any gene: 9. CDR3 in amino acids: CATSLTGTGKNEQFF. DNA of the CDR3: TGTGCCACCAGTCTAACCGGGACAGGGAAGAATGAGCAGTTCTTC.

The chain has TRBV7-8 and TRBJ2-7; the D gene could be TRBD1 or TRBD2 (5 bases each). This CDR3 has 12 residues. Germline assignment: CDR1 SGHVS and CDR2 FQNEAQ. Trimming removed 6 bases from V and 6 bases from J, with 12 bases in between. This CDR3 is CASSRRGCEQYF. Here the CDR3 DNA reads TGTGCCAGCAGTCGTCGGGGCTGCGAGCAGTACTTC. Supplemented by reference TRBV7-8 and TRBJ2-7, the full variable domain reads GAGVSQSPRYKVAKRGQDVALRCDPISGHVSLFWYQQALGQGPEFLTYFQNEAQLDKSGLPSDRFFAERPEGSVSTLKIQRTQQEDSAVYLCASSRRGCEQYFGPGTRLTVT.

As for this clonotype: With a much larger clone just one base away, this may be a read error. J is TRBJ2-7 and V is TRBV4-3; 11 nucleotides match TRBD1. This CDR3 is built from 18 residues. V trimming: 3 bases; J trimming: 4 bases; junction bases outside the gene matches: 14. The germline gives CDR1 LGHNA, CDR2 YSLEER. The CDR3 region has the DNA TGCGCCAGCAGCCACGATTTGGACAGGGGGCCCGACTCTTACGAGCAGTACTTC. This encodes CASSHDLDRGPDSYEQYF.

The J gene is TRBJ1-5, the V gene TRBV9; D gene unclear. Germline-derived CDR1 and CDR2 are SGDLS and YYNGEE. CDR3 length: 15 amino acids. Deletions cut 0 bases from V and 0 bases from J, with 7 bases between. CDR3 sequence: CASSVAGYSNQPQHF. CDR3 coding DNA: TGTGCCAGCAGCGTAGCGGGGTATAGCAATCAGCCCCAGCATTTT.

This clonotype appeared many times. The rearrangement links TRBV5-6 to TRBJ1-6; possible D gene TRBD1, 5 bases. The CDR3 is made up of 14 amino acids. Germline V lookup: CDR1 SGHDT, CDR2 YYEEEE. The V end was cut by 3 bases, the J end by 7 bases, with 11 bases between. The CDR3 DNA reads TGTGCCAGCAGCTGGGGGGATCGGAATTCACCCCTCCACTTT. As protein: CASSWGDRNSPLHF.

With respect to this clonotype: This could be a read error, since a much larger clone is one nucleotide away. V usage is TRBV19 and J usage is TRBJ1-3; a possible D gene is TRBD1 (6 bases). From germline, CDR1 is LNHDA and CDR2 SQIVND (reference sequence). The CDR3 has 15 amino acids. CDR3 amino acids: CASSCGQSSGDTIYF. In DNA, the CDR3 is TGTGCCAGTAGTTGCGGACAGAGCTCTGGAGACACCATATATTTT.

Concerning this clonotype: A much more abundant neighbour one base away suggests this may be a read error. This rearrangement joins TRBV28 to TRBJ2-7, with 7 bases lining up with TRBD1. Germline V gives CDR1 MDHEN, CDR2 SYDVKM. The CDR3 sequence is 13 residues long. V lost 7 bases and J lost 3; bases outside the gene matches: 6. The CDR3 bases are TGTGCCAGCAAACAGGGGACCGGCTACGAGCAGTACTTC. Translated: CASKQGTGYEQYF. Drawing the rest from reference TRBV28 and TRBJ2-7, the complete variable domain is DVKVTQSSRYLVKRTGEKVFLECVQDMDHENMFWYRQDPGLGLRLIYFSYDVKMKEKGDIPEGYSVSREKKERFSLILESASTNQTSMYLCASKQGTGYEQYFGPGTRLTVT.

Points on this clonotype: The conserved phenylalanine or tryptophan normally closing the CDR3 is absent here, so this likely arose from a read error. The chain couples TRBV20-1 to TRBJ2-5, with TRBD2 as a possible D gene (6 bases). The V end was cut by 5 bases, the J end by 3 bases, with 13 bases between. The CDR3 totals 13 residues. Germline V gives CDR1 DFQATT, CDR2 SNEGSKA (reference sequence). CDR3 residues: CSAGGAGKETQYL. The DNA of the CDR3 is TGCAGTGCTGGAGGGGCAGGGAAAGAGACCCAGTACCTC.

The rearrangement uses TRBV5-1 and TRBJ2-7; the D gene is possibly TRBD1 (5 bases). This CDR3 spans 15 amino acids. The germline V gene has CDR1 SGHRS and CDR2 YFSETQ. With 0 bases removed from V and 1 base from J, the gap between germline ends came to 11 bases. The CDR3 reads CASSLEAGISYEQYF. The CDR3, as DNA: TGCGCCAGCAGCTTGGAGGCAGGGATTTCCTACGAGCAGTACTTC.

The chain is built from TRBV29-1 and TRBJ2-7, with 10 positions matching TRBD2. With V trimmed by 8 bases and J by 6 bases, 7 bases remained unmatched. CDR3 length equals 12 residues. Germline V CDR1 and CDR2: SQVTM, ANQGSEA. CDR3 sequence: CSSTSGAGEQYF. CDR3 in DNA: TGCAGCTCAACTAGCGGGGCAGGCGAGCAGTACTTC.

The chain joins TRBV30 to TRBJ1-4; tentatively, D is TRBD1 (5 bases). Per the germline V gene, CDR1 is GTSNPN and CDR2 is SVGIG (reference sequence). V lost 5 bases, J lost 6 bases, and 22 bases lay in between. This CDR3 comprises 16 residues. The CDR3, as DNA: TGTGCCTGGCGCGATCGGGGACCCCAGGGTTATGAAAAACTGTTTTTT. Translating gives CAWRDRGPQGYEKLFF.

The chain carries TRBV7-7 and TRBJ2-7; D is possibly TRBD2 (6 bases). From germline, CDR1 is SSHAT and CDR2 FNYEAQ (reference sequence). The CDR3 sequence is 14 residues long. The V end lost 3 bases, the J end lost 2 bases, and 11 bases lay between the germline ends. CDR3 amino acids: CASSFVSSAYEQYF. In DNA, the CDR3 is TGTGCCAGCAGCTTCGTATCTAGCGCCTACGAGCAGTACTTC.

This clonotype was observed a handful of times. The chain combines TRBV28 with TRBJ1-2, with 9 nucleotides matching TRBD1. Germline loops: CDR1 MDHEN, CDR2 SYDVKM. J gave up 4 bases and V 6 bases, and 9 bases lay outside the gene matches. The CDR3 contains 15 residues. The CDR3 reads CASRLQGAFGYGYTF. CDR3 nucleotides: TGTGCCAGCAGACTACAGGGGGCCTTTGGCTATGGCTACACCTTC.

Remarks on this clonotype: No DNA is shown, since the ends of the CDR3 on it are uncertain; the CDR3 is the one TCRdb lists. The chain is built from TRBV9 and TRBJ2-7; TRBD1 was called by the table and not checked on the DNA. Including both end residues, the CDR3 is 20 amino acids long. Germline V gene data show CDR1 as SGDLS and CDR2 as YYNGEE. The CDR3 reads CASSIYLCSAHTRSSYEQYF.

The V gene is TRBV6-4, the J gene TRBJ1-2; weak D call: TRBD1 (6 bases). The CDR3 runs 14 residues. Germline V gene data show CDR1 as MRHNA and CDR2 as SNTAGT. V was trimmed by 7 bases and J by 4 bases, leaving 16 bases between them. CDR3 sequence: CASNRGGGAYGYTF. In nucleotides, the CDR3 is TGTGCCAGCAATCGAGGGGGGGGGGCCTATGGCTACACCTTC.

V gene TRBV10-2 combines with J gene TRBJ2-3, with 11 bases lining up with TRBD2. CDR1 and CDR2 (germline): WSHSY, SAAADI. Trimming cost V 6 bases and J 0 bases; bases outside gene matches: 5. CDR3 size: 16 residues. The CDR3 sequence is CASRTSGASSTDTQYF. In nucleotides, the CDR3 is TGCGCCAGCAGGACTAGCGGGGCCTCTAGCACAGATACGCAGTATTTT.

The CDR3 loop reads CASSLQDRSYEQYF. DNA for the CDR3: TGTGCCAGCAGCTTACAGGACCGATCCTACGAGCAGTACTTC. This chain links TRBV7-9 with TRBJ2-7; D gene uncertain. CDR1 is SEHNR, CDR2 FQNEAQ, per germline (reference sequence). The CDR3 consists of 14 residues. The V and J ends lost 2 bases and 1 base respectively, with 9 bases between them.

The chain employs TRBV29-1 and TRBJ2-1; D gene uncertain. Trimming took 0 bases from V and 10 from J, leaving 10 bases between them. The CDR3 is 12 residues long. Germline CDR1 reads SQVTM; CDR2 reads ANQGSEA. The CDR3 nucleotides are TGCAGCGTTGAAGAGCGCCTGACGGAGCAGTTCTTC. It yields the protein CSVEERLTEQFF.

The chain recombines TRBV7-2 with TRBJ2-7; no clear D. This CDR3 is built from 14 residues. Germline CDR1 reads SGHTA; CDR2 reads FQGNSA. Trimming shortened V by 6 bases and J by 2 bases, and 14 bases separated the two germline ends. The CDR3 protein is CASSLGLPTYEQYF. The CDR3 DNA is TGTGCCAGCAGTCTAGGCCTACCAACCTACGAGCAGTACTTC. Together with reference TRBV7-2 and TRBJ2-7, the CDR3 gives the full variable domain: GAGVSQSPSNKVTEKGKDVELRCDPISGHTALYWYRQSLGQGLEFLIYFQGNSAPDKSGLPSDRFSAERTGGSVSTLTIQRTQQEDSAVYLCASSLGLPTYEQYFGPGTRLTVT.